A selection of T cell receptor beta chains follows, all from one sample in a study of blood T cell repertoires in COVID-19. Method: immunoSEQ multiplex PCR; TCRdb's copy keeps in-frame clones and lacks some. This table has 200,000 or so clones, about 85% appearing once. Source material: peripheral blood. These receptors came from a man in his sixties with COVID-19, enrolled during active disease. Both conserved end residues are part of each CDR3. The D gene is left open where the match is weak. A row's size may be missing; if present it is once, few, many or a size class.

-,TRBV4-3,-,TRBJ1-1,CASSQDRVKGGTEAFF,TGCGCCAGCAGCCAAGATAGGGTGAAGGGGGGGACTGAAGCTTTCTTT
-,TRBV27,TRBD2,TRBJ2-1,CASSSLMGGRSNEQFF,TGTGCCAGCAGTTCCCTTATGGGCGGGAGAAGTAATGAGCAGTTCTTC
-,TRBV5-6,-,TRBJ1-1,CASSLLNTNTEAFF,TGTGCCAGCAGCTTGTTAAACACGAACACTGAAGCTTTCTTT
-,TRBV27,TRBD1,TRBJ2-7,CASSSPLKGQGKSHEQYF,TGTGCCAGCAGTTCCCCACTAAAGGGACAGGGAAAGAGCCACGAGCAGTACTTC
-,TRBV5-6,-,TRBJ1-1,CASSFGPNTEAFF,TGTGCCAGCAGCTTTGGGCCGAACACTGAAGCTTTCTTT
-,TRBV7-9,-,TRBJ1-3,CASSFVPQKGNTIYF,TGTGCCAGCAGCTTTGTTCCACAGAAAGGAAACACCATATATTTT
-,TRBV5-6,-,TRBJ1-1,CASSNKYEAFF,TGTGCCAGCAGCAACAAGTATGAAGCTTTCTTT
once,TRBV21-1,-,TRBJ2-5,CASSMRTGGETQYF,TGTGCCAGCAGCATGCGGACAGGGGGAGAGACCCAGTACTTC
-,TRBV12-5,TRBD1,TRBJ2-1,CASAIGQVYNEQFF,TGTGCTAGTGCCATTGGACAGGTCTACAATGAGCAGTTCTTC
-,TRBV2,-,TRBJ2-6,CASSETQGSGANVLTF,TGTGCCAGCAGTGAAACACAGGGCTCTGGGGCCAACGTCCTGACTTTC
-,TRBV18,TRBD1,TRBJ1-5,CASSHLSGTGGNQPQHF,TGTGCCAGCTCACATTTATCCGGGACAGGAGGTAATCAGCCCCAGCATTTT
-,TRBV27,-,TRBJ1-6,CASSSPGSPLHF,TGTGCCAGCAGCTCTCCCGGGTCACCCCTCCACTTT
-,TRBV27,TRBD1,TRBJ1-2,CASSLGAGGSFGYTF,TGTGCCAGCAGTTTAGGGGCAGGGGGCAGTTTTGGCTACACCTTC
-,TRBV3-1/TRBV3-2,TRBD2,TRBJ2-7,CASSQRSGRRREQYF,TGTGCCAGCAGCCAGCGTAGCGGGAGGCGACGCGAGCAGTACTTC
-,TRBV5-1,-,TRBJ1-3,CASSPISGTAGNTIYF,TGCGCCAGCAGCCCTATATCAGGGACTGCTGGAAACACCATATATTTT
-,TRBV9,TRBD1,TRBJ1-1,CASSVSGGWSTEAFF,TGTGCCAGCAGCGTGTCAGGGGGCTGGAGCACTGAAGCTTTCTTT
-,TRBV4-3,-,TRBJ1-2,CASSPRSITNYGYTF,TGCGCCAGCAGCCCTCGATCTATCACTAACTATGGCTACACCTTC
few,TRBV6-6,TRBD1,TRBJ1-6,CASSYTDRRSPLHF,TGTGCCAGCAGTTACACGGACAGGCGTTCACCCCTCCACTTT
-,TRBV18,-,TRBJ2-5,CASSPPSEETQYF,TGTGCCAGCTCACCACCGTCAGAAGAGACCCAGTACTTC
-,TRBV11-2,TRBD2,TRBJ2-1,CASSWAGLAPYNEQFF,TGTGCCAGCAGCTGGGCGGGACTAGCGCCCTACAATGAGCAGTTCTTC
-,TRBV12-3/TRBV12-4,-,TRBJ1-2,CASSWGVGAGYTF,TGTGCCAGCAGTTGGGGGGTCGGGGCCGGCTACACCTTC
-,TRBV3-1/TRBV3-2,-,TRBJ1-2,CASTGVGGLVDGYTF,TGTGCCAGCACTGGGGTGGGGGGGCTGGTGGATGGCTACACCTTC
-,TRBV5-1,TRBD2,TRBJ2-1,CASSGLSGRINEQFF,TGCGCCAGCAGCGGCTTGAGCGGGAGGATCAATGAGCAGTTCTTC
-,TRBV2,TRBD2,TRBJ2-1,CASSSLERESEQFF,TGTGCCAGCAGCTCCCTCGAGCGGGAGAGTGAGCAGTTCTTC
-,TRBV5-1,-,TRBJ1-1,CASSSGQSEAFF,TGCGCCAGCAGCTCTGGACAGTCTGAAGCTTTCTTT
-,TRBV6-6,TRBD2,TRBJ2-1,CASSFESGRWNEQFF,TGTGCCAGCAGTTTCGAGAGCGGGAGGTGGAATGAGCAGTTCTTC
once,TRBV7-2,-,TRBJ2-5,CASSPGTFSWETQYF,TGTGCCAGCAGCCCCGGGACTTTTTCGTGGGAGACCCAGTACTTC
many,TRBV28,-,TRBJ2-7,CASGVIYEQYF,TGTGCCTCCGGGGTAATTTACGAGCAGTACTTC
once,TRBV5-1,TRBD2,TRBJ2-1,CASSRGTSGGNEQFF,TGCGCCAGCAGCCGCGGGACTAGCGGGGGTAATGAGCAGTTCTTC
-,TRBV6-5,-,TRBJ1-3,CASNDRSGNTIYF,TGTGCCAGCAACGACAGGTCTGGAAACACCATATATTTT
few,TRBV30,-,TRBJ1-1,CAWSRIQVGRTEAFF,TGTGCCTGGAGTCGGATACAGGTAGGACGGACTGAAGCTTTCTTT
-,TRBV7-2,-,TRBJ1-2,CASSLAIYSGYTF,TGTGCCAGCAGCTTAGCTATCTATTCAGGCTACACCTTC
-,TRBV27,-,TRBJ1-5,CASSFSQGINQPQHF,TGTGCCAGCAGTTTCAGTCAGGGGATCAATCAGCCCCAGCATTTT
-,TRBV7-2,TRBD2,TRBJ2-7,CASGTSGRAGEQYF,TGTGCCAGCGGAACTAGCGGGAGGGCCGGCGAGCAGTACTTC
-,TRBV28,TRBD2,TRBJ2-5,CASSSIGTRGGETQYF,TGTGCCAGCAGTTCCATCGGGACTAGAGGTGGAGAGACCCAGTACTTC
-,TRBV30,-,TRBJ1-1,CAWSRDRRRELNTEAFF,TGTGCCTGGAGTCGAGATCGACGGAGGGAATTGAACACTGAAGCTTTCTTT
-,TRBV5-1,TRBD1,TRBJ2-7,CASSLGQVYEQYF,TGCGCCAGCAGCCTAGGACAGGTATACGAGCAGTACTTC
-,TRBV5-5,-,TRBJ2-1,CASSWDIHNEQFF,TGTGCCAGCAGCTGGGACATCCACAATGAGCAGTTCTTC
-,TRBV6-5,-,TRBJ1-4,CASSYGGTNEKLFF,TGTGCCAGCAGTTACGGGGGGACTAATGAAAAACTGTTTTTT
once,TRBV18,TRBD1,TRBJ2-7,CASSPGQTINYEQYF,TGTGCCAGCTCGCCGGGACAGACTATCAACTACGAGCAGTACTTC